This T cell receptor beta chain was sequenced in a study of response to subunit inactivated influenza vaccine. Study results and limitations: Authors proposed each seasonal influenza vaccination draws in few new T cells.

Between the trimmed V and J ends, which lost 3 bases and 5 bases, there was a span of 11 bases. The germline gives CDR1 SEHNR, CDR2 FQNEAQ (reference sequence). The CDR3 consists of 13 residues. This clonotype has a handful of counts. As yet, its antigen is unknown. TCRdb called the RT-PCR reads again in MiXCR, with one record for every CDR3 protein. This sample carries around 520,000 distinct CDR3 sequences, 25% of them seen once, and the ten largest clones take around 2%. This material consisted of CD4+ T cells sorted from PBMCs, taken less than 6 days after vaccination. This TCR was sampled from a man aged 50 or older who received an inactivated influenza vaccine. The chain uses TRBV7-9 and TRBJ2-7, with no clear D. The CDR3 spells CASSFTSVHEQYF. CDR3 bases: TGTGCCAGCAGCTTTACCTCGGTTCACGAGCAGTACTTC.